This T cell receptor (beta chain) appears in the sequencing data of a study of blood T cell repertoires in COVID-19. Study-wide context: Specimens from acute and convalescent COVID-19 originated in the United States, Italy and Spain. Nucleic acid was either cDNA or gDNA, and it came from T cells, B-cell-depleted T cells, or PBMCs.

The CDR3 covers 15 residues. As originally analysed: By means of reference gene primer amplification, nucleated cell counts were estimated. Clones were sequenced by immunoSEQ multiplex PCR, and TCRdb holds only the in-frame ones, with some missing. V and J calls and clone size follow that table, whereas D and trimming were derived from the DNA. The sample shows about 200,000 clones, about nine tenths of them seen only once. This receptor was obtained from a man between 18 and 29 years old with active or convalescent COVID-19. The rearrangement joins TRBV21-1 to TRBJ1-2; the D call in the table, TRBD1, was not verified against the DNA. TRBV21-1 is an annotated pseudogene. The sample was peripheral blood. CDR3: CASSKYGHSRYGYTF. The CDR3 DNA reads TGTGCCAGCAGCAAATATGGGCACTCCCGCTATGGCTACACCTTC.